This T cell receptor (beta chain) stems from a study of T cell repertoires in cytomegalovirus infection. Study-level background: Researchers turned to recently identified HLA-C-restricted CMV epitopes as well as well-studied HLA-B-restricted ones. Based on public TCR beta signatures, there were indications of CMV infection and of a matching HLA type. Study-wide results and caveats: There were HLA-C-restricted CMV-specific TCR beta clonotypes dominating the ex vivo response.

TCRdb passed the reads through MiXCR, listing each CDR3 protein once. The sample lists around 340,000 distinct CDR3 sequences; around 29% were seen once. Only a few counts were recorded for this clonotype. What it binds is unknown. The sequencing here drew on cultured PBMCs, taken from culture after CMV antigen stimulation. The sequence was collected from a human donor in good health (CMV status not recorded). Some clones in this sample may be carry-over from other donors' samples.

The CDR3 bases are TGTGCCAGCAGCTTAGATCCAGTCGGGGCCTCCTACGAGCAGTACTTC. Encoded protein: CASSLDPVGASYEQYF. This rearrangement joins TRBV7-2 to TRBJ2-7, with D possibly called TRBD1 or TRBD2 (5 bases each). Germline V gives CDR1 SGHTA, CDR2 FQGNSA. Trimming stripped 1 base from V and 0 bases from J, with 13 bases between. This CDR3 spans 16 amino acids.